A single sample is the source of the 3 T cell receptor beta chains below, sequenced in a study of vaccination and CD4 T cells after COVID-19. Antigens for these TCRs are unknown. Treatment described: approximately nine-day PBMC culture with coronavirus spike peptide pools or control peptides (ViraFEST assay). The unexposed donor gave CD4+ T cells before the COVID-19 pandemic (2011-2018). An Oncomine TCR Beta short-read assay was used to sequence the DNA from cultured CD4+ T cells. TCRdb reprocessed the PCR reads via MiXCR and lists one record per CDR3 protein. This table holds some 5,100 distinct CDR3 sequences, around 45% found once. Sequencing input: CD4+ T cells from blood, cultured in vitro. The receptor source for this set is a human donor in good health.

This chain joins TRBV29-1 and TRBJ2-2, with 7 bases lining up with TRBD2. Germline V gives CDR1 SQVTM, CDR2 ANQGSEA. This CDR3 region has 16 residues. V was pared by 5 bases and J by 6 bases, with 15 bases of the junction left unmatched. CDR3 nucleotide sequence: TGCAGCGTTTCTACCAGGTCGGGGGGAGCGGCCGGGGAGCTGTTTTTT. It codes for CSVSTRSGGAAGELFF.

V is TRBV6-1 and J is TRBJ1-6; TRBD1 might be the D (6 bases). Germline V gives CDR1 MNHNS, CDR2 SASEGT. Trimming took off 7 bases at V and 9 bases at J, with 13 bases between the two ends. This CDR3 spans 13 amino acids. The CDR3 nucleotides are TGTGCCAGCACTACAGGGATCCTTTCACCCCTCCACTTT. This translates into CASTTGILSPLHF.

The V gene is TRBV4-2, the J gene TRBJ2-5, with D tentatively TRBD2 (5 bases). Germline lookup yields CDR1 LGHNA and CDR2 YNFKEQ. Trimming removed 3 bases at V and 2 bases at J, with 10 bases between. The CDR3 loop spans 14 amino acids. The CDR3 loop reads CASSQPEGQETQYF. Written as DNA, the CDR3 is TGTGCCAGCAGCCAGCCAGAGGGACAAGAGACCCAGTACTTC.